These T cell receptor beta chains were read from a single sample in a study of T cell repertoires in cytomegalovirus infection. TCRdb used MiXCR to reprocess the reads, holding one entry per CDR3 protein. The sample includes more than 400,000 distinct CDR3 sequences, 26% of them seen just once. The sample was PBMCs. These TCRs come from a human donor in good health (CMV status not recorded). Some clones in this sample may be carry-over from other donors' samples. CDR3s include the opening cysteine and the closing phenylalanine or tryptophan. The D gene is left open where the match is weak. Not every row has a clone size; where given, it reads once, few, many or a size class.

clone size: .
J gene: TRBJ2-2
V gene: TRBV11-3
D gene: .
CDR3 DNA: TGTGCCAGCAGCTTCAAGGGATACTCGACCGGGGAGCTGTTTTTT
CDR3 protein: CASSFKGYSTGELFF

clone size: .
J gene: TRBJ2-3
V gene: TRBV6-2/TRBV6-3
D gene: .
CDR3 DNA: TGTGCCAGCAGTCGCACAGGGCCTGGGGATACGCAGTATTTT
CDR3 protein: CASSRTGPGDTQYF

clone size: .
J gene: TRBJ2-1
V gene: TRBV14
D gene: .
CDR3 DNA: TGTGCCAGCAGCCATATCTCCTCTTCTAGGGACACTGAGCAGTTCTTC
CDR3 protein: CASSHISSSRDTEQFF

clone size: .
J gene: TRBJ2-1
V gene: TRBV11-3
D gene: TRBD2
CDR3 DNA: TGTGCCAGCAGCGAACGCTCTAGCGGGAGCTCGACGTATGAGCAGTTCTTC
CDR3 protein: CASSERSSGSSTYEQFF

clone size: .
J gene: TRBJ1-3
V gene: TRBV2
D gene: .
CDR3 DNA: TGTGCCAGCAGTGGGAACGGTCCGGCCATATATTTT
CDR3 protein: CASSGNGPAIYF

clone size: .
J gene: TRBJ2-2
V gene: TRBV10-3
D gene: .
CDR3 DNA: TGTGCCAGCGGACTATTGAACACCGGGGAGCTGTTTTTT
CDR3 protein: CASGLLNTGELFF

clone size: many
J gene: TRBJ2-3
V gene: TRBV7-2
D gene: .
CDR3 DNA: TGTGCCAGCAGCTTTCGCGGCACAGATACGCAGTATTTT
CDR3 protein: CASSFRGTDTQYF

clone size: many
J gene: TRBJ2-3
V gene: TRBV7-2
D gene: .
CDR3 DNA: TGTGCCAGCAGCCCCCTGTCTTGGGATACGCAGTATTTT
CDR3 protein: CASSPLSWDTQYF

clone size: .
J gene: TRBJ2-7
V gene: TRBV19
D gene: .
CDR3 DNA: TGTGCCAGTAGTGGAAGCGGGACAGTCTCCTACGAGCAGTACTTC
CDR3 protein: CASSGSGTVSYEQYF

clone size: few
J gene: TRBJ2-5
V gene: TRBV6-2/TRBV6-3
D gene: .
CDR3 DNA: TGTGCCAGCAGACGGGGCAACCAAGAGACCCAGTACTTC
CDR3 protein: CASRRGNQETQYF

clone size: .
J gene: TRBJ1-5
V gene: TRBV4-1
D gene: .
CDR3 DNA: TGCGCCAGCAGCACAGACATCAGTTGGGCTCAGCCCCAGCATTTT
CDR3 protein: CASSTDISWAQPQHF

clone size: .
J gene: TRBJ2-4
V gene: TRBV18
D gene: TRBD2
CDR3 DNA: TGTGCCAGCTCCCGCGGGAGCGAAAACATTCAGTACTTC
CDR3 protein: CASSRGSENIQYF

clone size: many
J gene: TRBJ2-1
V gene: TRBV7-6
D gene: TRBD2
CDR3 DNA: TGTGCCAGCACCCCCATCGGGAGCGGGAGTTTTAATGAGCAGTTCTTC
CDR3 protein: CASTPIGSGSFNEQFF

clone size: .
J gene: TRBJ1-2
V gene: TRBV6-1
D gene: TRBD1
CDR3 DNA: TGTGCCAGCAGTGGGGACAGGGGGGAAGGCTACACCTTC
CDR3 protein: CASSGDRGEGYTF

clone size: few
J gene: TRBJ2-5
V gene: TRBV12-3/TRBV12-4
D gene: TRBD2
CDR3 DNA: TGTGCCAGCAGGATGGGACTAGCGGAAAAAGAGACCCAGTACTTC
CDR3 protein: CASRMGLAEKETQYF

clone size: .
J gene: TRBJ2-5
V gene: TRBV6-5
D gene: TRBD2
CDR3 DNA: TGTGCCAGCAGTTCCCTAGCGGGTGTACAAGAGACCCAGTACTTC
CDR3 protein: CASSSLAGVQETQYF

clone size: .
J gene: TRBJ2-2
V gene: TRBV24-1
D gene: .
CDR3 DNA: TGTGCCACCAGTGATCGGACCGTCAACCAAGGAGGGGAGCTGTTTTTT
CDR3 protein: CATSDRTVNQGGELFF

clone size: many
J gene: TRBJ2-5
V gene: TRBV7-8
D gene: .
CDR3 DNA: TGTGCCAGCAGCTTAGGGCAGCACCTCCAAGAGACCCAGTACTTC
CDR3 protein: CASSLGQHLQETQYF

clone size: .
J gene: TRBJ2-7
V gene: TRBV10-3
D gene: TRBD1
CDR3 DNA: TGTGCCATCAGTGAGGGTGGGACAGGGGCCTCCTACGAGCAGTACTTC
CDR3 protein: CAISEGGTGASYEQYF

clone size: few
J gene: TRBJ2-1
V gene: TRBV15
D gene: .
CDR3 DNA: TGTGCCACCAGCACTGGACAAGTATACAATGAGCAGTTCTTC
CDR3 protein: CATSTGQVYNEQFF

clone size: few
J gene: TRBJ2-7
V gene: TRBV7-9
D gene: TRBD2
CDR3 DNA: TGTGCCAGCAGCTTAGTACTCGGACTAGCGACCTACGAGCAGTACTTC
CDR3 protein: CASSLVLGLATYEQYF

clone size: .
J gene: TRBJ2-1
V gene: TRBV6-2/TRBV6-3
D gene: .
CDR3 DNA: TGTGCCAGCAGTTACTCTAGTGGGACATACAATGAGCAGTTCTTC
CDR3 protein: CASSYSSGTYNEQFF

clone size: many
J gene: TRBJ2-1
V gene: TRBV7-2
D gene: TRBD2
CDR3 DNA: TGTGCCAGCAGCCCTGGGGGGGTGAGGGAGCAGTTCTTC
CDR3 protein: CASSPGGVREQFF

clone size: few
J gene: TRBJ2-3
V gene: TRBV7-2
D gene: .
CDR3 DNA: TGTGCCAGCAGCTACCGGCCCATCACAGATACGCAGTATTTT
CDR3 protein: CASSYRPITDTQYF

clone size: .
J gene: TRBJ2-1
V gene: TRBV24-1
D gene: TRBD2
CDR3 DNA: TGTGCCACCAGTGATCCGACCGGGACTAGCGGTAAATACAATGAGCAGTTCTTC
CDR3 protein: CATSDPTGTSGKYNEQFF

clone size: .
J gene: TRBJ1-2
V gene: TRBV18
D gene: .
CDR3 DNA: TGTGCCAGCTCACCTGCAGGGGAGTTCGGCTACACCTTC
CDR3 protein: CASSPAGEFGYTF

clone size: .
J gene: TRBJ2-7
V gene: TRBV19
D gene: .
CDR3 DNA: TGTGCCAGTAGTAAAGCTACTGGAGGACAGAACTACGAGCAGTACTTC
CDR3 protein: CASSKATGGQNYEQYF

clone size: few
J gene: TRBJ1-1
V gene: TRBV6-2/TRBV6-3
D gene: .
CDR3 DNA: TGTGCCAGCAGGGAACACGGGCGGGGGCCGAACACTGAAGCTTTCTTT
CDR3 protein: CASREHGRGPNTEAFF

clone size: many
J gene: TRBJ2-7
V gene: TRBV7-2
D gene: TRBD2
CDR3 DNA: TGTGCCAGCAGCCCAGAAGGGGGACTAGCGGGAGATGGGTCCTACGAGCAGTACTTC
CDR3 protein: CASSPEGGLAGDGSYEQYF

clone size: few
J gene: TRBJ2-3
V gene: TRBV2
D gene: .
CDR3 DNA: TGTGCCAGCAGTGATCACGGGAGAAGTGGAGATACGCAGTATTTT
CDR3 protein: CASSDHGRSGDTQYF

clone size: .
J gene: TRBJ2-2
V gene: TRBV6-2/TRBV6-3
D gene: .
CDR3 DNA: TGTGCCAGCATGGAAGGAAACACCGGGGAGCTGTTTTTT
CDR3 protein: CASMEGNTGELFF

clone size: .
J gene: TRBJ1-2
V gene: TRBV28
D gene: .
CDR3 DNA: TGTGCCAGCAGTTTGGACCTTCGGGACTATGGCTACACCTTC
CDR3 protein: CASSLDLRDYGYTF

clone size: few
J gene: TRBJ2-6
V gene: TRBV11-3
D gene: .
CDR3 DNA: TGTGCCAGCAGCTCACCGGGAACCAACGTCCTGACTTTC
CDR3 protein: CASSSPGTNVLTF

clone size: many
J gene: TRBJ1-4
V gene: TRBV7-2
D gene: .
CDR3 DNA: TGTGCCAGCAGCTTTTTCGGGGGTGAAAAACTGTTTTTT
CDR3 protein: CASSFFGGEKLFF

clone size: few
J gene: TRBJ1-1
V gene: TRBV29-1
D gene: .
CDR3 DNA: TGCAGCGTTAGTCGGGGGATGAACACTGAAGCTTTCTTT
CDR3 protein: CSVSRGMNTEAFF

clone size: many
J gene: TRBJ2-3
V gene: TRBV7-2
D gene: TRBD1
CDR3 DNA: TGTGCCAGCAGCTCCAGGACAGGAGCTACAGATACGCAGTATTTT
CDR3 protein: CASSSRTGATDTQYF

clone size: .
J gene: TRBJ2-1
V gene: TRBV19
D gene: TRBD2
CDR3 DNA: TGTGCCAGTAGGCTAGCGGCCGTTTACAATGAGCAGTTCTTC
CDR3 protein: CASRLAAVYNEQFF

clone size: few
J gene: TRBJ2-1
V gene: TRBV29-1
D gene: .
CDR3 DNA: TGCAGCGTTAACTTTGGACTAAACAACAATGAGCAGTTCTTC
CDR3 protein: CSVNFGLNNNEQFF

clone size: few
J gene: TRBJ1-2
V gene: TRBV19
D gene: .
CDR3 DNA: TGTGCCAGTACCGAATCAATATGGCAGACTTATGGCTACACCTTC
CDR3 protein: CASTESIWQTYGYTF

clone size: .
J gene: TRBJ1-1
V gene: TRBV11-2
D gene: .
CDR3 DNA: TGTGCCAGCAGCACGACTAGGGGTCTGGGAGAAGCTTTCTTT
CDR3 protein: CASSTTRGLGEAFF

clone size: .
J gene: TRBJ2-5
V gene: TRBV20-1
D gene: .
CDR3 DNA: TGCAGTGCTAGTTTCCAAGAGACCCAGTACTTC
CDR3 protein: CSASFQETQYF

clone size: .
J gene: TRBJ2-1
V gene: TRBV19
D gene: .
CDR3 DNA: TGTGCCAGTAGTATAGATCCCACTAGAAATGAGCAGTTCTTC
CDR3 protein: CASSIDPTRNEQFF

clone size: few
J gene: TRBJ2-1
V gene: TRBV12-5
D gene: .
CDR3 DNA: TGTGCTAGTGGTTGGGGACCATACAATGAGCAGTTCTTC
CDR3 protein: CASGWGPYNEQFF

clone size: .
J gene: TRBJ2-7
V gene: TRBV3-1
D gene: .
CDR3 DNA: TGTGCCAGCAGTTACGATCAGATGAGCCAGCAGTACTTC
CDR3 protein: CASSYDQMSQQYF

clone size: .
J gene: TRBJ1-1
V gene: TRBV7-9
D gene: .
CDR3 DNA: TGTGCCAGCAGCCAGCAGGGGCGCGACACTGAAGCTTTCTTT
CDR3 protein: CASSQQGRDTEAFF

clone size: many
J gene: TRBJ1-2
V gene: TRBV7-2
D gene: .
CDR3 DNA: TGTGCCAGCAGCTATCGGCGCCCTACGGGCTATGGCTACACCTTC
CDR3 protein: CASSYRRPTGYGYTF